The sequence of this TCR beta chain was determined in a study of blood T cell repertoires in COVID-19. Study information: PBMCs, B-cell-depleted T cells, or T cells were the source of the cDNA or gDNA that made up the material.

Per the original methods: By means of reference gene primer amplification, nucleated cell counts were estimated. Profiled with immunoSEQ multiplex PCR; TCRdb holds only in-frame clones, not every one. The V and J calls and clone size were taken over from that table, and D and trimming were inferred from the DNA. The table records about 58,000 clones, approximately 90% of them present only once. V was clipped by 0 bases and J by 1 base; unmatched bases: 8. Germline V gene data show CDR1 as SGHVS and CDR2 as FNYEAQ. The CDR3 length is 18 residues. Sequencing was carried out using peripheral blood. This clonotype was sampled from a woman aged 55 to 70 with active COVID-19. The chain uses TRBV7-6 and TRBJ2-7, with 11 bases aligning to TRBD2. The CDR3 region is CASSLAVGLAGGSYEQYF. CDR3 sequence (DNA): TGTGCCAGCAGCTTAGCGGTCGGGCTAGCGGGGGGATCCTACGAGCAGTACTTC.